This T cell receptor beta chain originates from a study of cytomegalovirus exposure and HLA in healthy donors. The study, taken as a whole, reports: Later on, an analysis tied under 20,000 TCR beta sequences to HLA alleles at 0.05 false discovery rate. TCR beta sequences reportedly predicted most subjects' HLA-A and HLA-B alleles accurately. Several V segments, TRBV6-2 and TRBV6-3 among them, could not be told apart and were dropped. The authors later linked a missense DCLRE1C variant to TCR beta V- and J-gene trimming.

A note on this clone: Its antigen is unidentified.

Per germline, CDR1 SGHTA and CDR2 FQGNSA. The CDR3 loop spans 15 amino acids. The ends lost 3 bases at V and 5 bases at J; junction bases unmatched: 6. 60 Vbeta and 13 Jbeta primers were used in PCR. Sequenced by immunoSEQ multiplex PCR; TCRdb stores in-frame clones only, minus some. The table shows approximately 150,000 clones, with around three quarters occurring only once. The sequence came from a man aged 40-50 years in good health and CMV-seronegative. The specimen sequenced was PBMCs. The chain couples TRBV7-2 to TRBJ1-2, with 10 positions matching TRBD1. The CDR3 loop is CASSFGTGERYGYTF. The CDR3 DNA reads TGTGCCAGCAGCTTCGGGACAGGGGAGCGGTATGGCTACACCTTC.